This T cell receptor beta chain was identified in a study of blood T cells in healthy people across ages. In the study overall: There was about one barcoded beta molecule captured by template switching per two T cells. Study findings and constraints: Because sorting was not performed, PBMCs prevented conclusive naive versus antigen-experienced comparison.

This CDR3 spans 13 amino acids. Germline V gives CDR1 MNHEY, CDR2 SMNVEV (reference sequence). V was trimmed by 0 bases and J by 5 bases, leaving 7 bases between them. A sample-barcoded 5' primer and a J-beta primer mix were used in a second PCR of about 7 to 11 cycles. A template-switch adaptor containing 12 random nucleotides labeled each cDNA molecule. TCRdb re-called the 5' RACE reads with MiXCR, one entry per CDR3 protein. This table has 1.5 million to 1.9 million distinct CDR3 sequences, 35% to 45% appearing once. On this clonotype itself: Its antigen is not identified.

The sequenced material came from blood. The chain has TRBV27 and TRBJ1-1; D gene unclear. The clonotype originates from a young woman in good health. The CDR3 is CASSLSGWTEAFF. As DNA, the CDR3 is TGTGCCAGCAGTTTATCTGGATGGACTGAAGCTTTCTTT.